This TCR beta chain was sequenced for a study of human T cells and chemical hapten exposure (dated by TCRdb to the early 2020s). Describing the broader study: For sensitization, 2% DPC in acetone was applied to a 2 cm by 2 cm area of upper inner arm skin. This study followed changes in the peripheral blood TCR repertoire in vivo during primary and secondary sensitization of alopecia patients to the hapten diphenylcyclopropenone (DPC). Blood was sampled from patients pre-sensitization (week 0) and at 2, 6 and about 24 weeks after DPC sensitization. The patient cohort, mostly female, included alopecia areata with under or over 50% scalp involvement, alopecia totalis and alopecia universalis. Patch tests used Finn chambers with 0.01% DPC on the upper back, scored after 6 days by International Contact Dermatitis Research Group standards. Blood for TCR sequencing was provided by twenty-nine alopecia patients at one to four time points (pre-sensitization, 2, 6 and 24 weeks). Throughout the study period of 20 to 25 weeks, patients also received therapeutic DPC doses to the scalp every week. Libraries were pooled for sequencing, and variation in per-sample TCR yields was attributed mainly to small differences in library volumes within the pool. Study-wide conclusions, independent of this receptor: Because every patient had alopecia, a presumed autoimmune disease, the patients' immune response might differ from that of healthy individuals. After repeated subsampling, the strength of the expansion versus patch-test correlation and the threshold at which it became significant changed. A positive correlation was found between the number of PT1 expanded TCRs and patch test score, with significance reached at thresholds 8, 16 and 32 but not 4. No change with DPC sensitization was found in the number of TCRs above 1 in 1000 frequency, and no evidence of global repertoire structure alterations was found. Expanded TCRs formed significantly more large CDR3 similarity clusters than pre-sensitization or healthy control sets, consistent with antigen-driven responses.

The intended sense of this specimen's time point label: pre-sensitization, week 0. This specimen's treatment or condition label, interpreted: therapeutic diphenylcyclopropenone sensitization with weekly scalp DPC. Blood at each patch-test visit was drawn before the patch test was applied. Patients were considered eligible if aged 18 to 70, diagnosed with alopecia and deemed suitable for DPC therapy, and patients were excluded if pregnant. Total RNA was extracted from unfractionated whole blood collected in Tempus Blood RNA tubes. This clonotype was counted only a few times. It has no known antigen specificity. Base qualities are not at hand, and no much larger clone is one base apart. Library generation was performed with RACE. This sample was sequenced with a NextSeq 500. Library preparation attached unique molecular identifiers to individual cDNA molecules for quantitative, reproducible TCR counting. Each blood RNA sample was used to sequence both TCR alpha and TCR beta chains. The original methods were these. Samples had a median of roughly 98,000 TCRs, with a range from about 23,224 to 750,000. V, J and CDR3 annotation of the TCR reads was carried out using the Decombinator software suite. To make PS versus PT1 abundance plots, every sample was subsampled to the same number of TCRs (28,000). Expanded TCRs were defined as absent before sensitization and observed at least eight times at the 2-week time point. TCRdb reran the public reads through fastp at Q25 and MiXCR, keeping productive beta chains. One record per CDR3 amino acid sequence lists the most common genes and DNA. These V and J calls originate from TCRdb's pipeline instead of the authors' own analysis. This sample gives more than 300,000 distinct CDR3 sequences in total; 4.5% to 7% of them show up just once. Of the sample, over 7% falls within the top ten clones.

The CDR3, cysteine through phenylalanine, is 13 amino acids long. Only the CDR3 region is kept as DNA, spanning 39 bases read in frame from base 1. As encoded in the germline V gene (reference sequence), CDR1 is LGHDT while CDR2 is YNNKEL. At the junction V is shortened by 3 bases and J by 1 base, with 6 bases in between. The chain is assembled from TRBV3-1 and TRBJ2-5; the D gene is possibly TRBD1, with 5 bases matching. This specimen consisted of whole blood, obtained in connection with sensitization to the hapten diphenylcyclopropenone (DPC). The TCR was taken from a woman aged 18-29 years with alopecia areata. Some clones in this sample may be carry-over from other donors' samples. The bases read TGTGCCAGCAGCCACAGGGCCCAAGAGACCCAGTACTTC. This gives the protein CASSHRAQETQYF.